A selection of T cell receptor beta chains follows, all from one sample in a study of Tregs in tolerant kidney transplant recipients. Assay used: immunoSEQ multiplex PCR; TCRdb lists only in-frame clones, some missing. The profile shows tens of thousands of clones, over 85% of them singletons. The source material was CD4+ T cells from blood, sampled before the transplant. Source of these receptors: a human donor who received a combined kidney and bone marrow transplant. Both conserved end residues are part of each CDR3. D genes are given only for firm matches. Size tells how often a clone was seen (once, few, many) or the class of an expanded clone, and some rows leave it out.

TRBJ1-6 - few TRBV30 CAWLPGLDLNSPLHF TGTGCCTGGCTACCGGGACTGGACCTTAATTCACCCCTCCACTTT
TRBJ1-1 TRBD1 - TRBV6-6 CASSRTGNTEAFF TGTGCCAGCAGTAGGACAGGGAACACTGAAGCTTTCTTT
TRBJ1-2 - - TRBV18 CASSPGPGDINYGYTF TGTGCCAGCTCACCAGGTCCAGGGGACATTAACTATGGCTACACCTTC
TRBJ1-1 - few TRBV19 CASIDRGRDTEAFF TGTGCCAGTATCGATAGGGGAAGGGACACTGAAGCTTTCTTT
TRBJ2-7 TRBD1 - TRBV18 CASSRGPRDYEQYF TGTGCCAGCTCTAGGGGGCCAAGGGACTACGAGCAGTACTTC
TRBJ1-3 - - TRBV7-8 CASKVGGASAPGSGNTIYF TGTGCCAGCAAAGTTGGGGGGGCATCGGCCCCTGGGTCTGGAAACACCATATATTTT
TRBJ2-1 TRBD2 - TRBV4-1 CASSPIQIAGPNEQFF TGCGCCAGCAGCCCGATTCAAATAGCGGGGCCCAATGAGCAGTTCTTC
TRBJ2-5 TRBD2 - TRBV7-9 CASTLLGTSGKETQYF TGTGCCAGCACCCTACTCGGGACTAGCGGAAAAGAGACCCAGTACTTC
TRBJ1-3 - - TRBV7-2 CASSTPTGANSGNTIYF TGTGCCAGCAGCACGCCAACTGGGGCGAACTCTGGAAACACCATATATTTT
TRBJ1-6 TRBD1 - TRBV5-1 CASSSTTGQGGSPLHF TGCGCCAGCAGCTCAACAACGGGACAGGGGGGCTCACCCCTCCACTTT
TRBJ1-2 - - TRBV13 CASSFRRRSNYGYTF TGTGCCAGCAGCTTTCGGAGACGCTCCAACTATGGCTACACCTTC
TRBJ1-2 TRBD1 - TRBV4-2 CASSQDRGGSGYGYTF TGTGCCAGCAGCCAAGATCGAGGGGGCAGTGGCTATGGCTACACCTTC
TRBJ2-1 TRBD2 - TRBV18 CASSPSRLASYNEQFF TGTGCCAGCTCACCTTCCCGACTAGCGTCCTACAATGAGCAGTTCTTC
TRBJ2-5 - - TRBV29-1 CSVTPPQPRYF TGCAGCGTGACCCCCCCGCAGCCTAGGTACTTC
TRBJ2-4 TRBD1 - TRBV28 CASSARDRENIQYF TGTGCCAGCAGTGCCCGGGACAGGGAAAACATTCAGTACTTC
TRBJ1-4 TRBD1 - TRBV19 CASSLDRVGEKLFF TGTGCCAGTAGTCTCGACAGGGTCGGTGAAAAACTGTTTTTT
TRBJ2-7 - - TRBV5-1 CASSLTPRGSSYEQYF TGCGCCAGCAGCCTCACCCCAAGGGGAAGCTCCTACGAGCAGTACTTC
TRBJ2-3 - - TRBV30 CAWRISGYTDTQYF TGTGCCTGGAGGATTAGCGGATACACAGATACGCAGTATTTT
TRBJ2-2 - - TRBV9 CASSVAAGNTGGLFF TGTGCCAGCAGCGTAGCAGCAGGGAATACCGGGGGGCTGTTTTTT
TRBJ1-1 - once TRBV7-2 CASSPNREVTEAFF TGTGCCAGCAGCCCAAACAGGGAAGTCACTGAAGCTTTCTTT
TRBJ2-7 - once TRBV7-6 CASSFSTDGVSLYF TGTGCCAGCAGCTTTTCTACAGACGGGGTATCATTGTACTTC
TRBJ2-7 TRBD1 - TRBV4-1 CASSQGPGQGSFYEQYF TGCGCCAGCAGCCAAGGGCCGGGACAGGGTAGCTTCTACGAGCAGTACTTC
TRBJ2-7 - - TRBV29-1 CSVEDPGDEQYF TGCAGCGTTGAAGATCCAGGGGACGAGCAGTACTTC
TRBJ1-6 - once TRBV7-8 CASSLIRTYNSPLHF TGTGCCAGCAGCTTAATACGAACCTATAATTCCCCCCTCCACTTT
TRBJ2-7 TRBD1 - TRBV7-8 CASSLRQGPKFYEQYF TGTGCCAGCAGCCTACGACAGGGACCGAAATTCTACGAGCAGTACTTC
TRBJ1-2 - - TRBV19 CASSYGEHSDYGYTF TGTGCCAGTAGCTACGGGGAACATAGCGACTATGGCTACACCTTC
TRBJ2-5 - - TRBV14 CASSLLQVRETQYF TGTGCCAGCAGCCTTTTACAGGTTCGAGAGACCCAGTACTTC
TRBJ2-7 - - TRBV5-1 CASSLERQGLAEQYF TGCGCCAGCAGCCTGGAGAGGCAGGGGCTAGCCGAGCAGTACTTC
TRBJ1-2 TRBD1 - TRBV4-1 CASSHPTGAHYGYTF TGCGCCAGCAGCCATCCTACAGGGGCCCACTATGGCTACACCTTC
TRBJ1-1 - - TRBV28 CASSLTGLTGTEAFF TGTGCCAGCAGTTTAACGGGTCTGACCGGTACTGAAGCTTTCTTT
TRBJ1-1 - - TRBV19 CASRGRQENTEAFF TGTGCCAGTAGGGGGAGACAGGAGAACACTGAAGCTTTCTTT
TRBJ2-5 TRBD1 - TRBV5-1 CASSLGDSQETQYF TGCGCCAGCAGCTTGGGGGACAGTCAAGAGACCCAGTACTTC
TRBJ1-5 TRBD1 - TRBV15 CATSRPWTGGVNQPQHF TGTGCCACCAGCAGACCCTGGACAGGGGGCGTGAATCAGCCCCAGCATTTT
TRBJ2-7 TRBD2 few TRBV4-3 CASSQELAGVGEQYF TGCGCCAGCAGCCAAGAGCTAGCGGGAGTGGGCGAGCAGTACTTC
TRBJ2-3 TRBD2 - TRBV30 CAWNRGGGDTQYF TGTGCCTGGAACCGGGGGGGAGGGGATACGCAGTATTTT
TRBJ2-1 - - TRBV5-1 CASRLGTNEQFF TGCGCCAGCAGACTCGGGACTAATGAGCAGTTCTTC
TRBJ1-2 TRBD1 - TRBV6-5 CASSDGQGGGYGYTF TGTGCCAGCAGCGATGGACAGGGGGGAGGCTATGGCTACACCTTC
TRBJ2-3 TRBD1 - TRBV15 CATSRLTGGGPDTQYF TGTGCCACCAGCAGGCTGACAGGGGGAGGCCCAGATACGCAGTATTTT